This entry lists 3 T cell receptor beta chains sequenced from one sample in a study of blood T cells in healthy people across ages. A second PCR of about 7 to 11 cycles used a sample-barcoded 5' primer and a J-beta primer mix. MiXCR, run by TCRdb on the 5' RACE reads, gives a single entry per CDR3 protein. The profile shows some 900,000 distinct CDR3 sequences, roughly 52% of them singletons. The sequenced material came from blood. All receptors come from a man aged 30-40 years in good health.

V and J are TRBV7-2 and TRBJ1-5; D is unresolved. The CDR3 is made up of 12 amino acids. Looked up from germline, CDR1 is SGHTA and CDR2 is FQGNSA. V was shortened by 9 bases and J by 7 bases, with 13 bases between the two germline ends. The CDR3 bases are TGTGCCAGTGGTGGAGTGCACCAGCCCCAGCATTTT. Amino acids: CASGGVHQPQHF.

The rearrangement joins TRBV9 to TRBJ2-5; 9 bases agree with TRBD1. The CDR3 is 15 amino acids. Germline V gene data show CDR1 as SGDLS and CDR2 as YYNGEE. Losses at the gene ends were 0 bases for V and 6 bases for J; bases not matched to a gene: 6. CDR3 residues: CASSVGTGTGKTQYF. CDR3 nucleotide sequence: TGTGCCAGCAGCGTAGGTACCGGGACAGGGAAGACCCAGTACTTC.

The rearrangement joins TRBV6-5 to TRBJ2-3; D is possibly TRBD1 or TRBD2 (5 bases each). The CDR3 is 14 amino acids. V lost 6 bases and J lost 9, with 19 bases in between. The germline V gene encodes CDR1 MNHEY and CDR2 SVGAGI. The CDR3 protein is CASSRDGARGTQYF. DNA for the CDR3: TGTGCCAGCAGCCGTGACGGGGCACGGGGAACGCAGTATTTT.